This TCR beta chain emerged from a study of vaccination effects on CD4 cells after COVID-19. Using immunoSEQ multiplex PCR, the repertoire was profiled, and TCRdb retains in-frame clones only, with some absent. This table has about 30,000 clones, approximately 79% appearing once. The ViraFEST assay expanded antigen-specific CD4+ T cells with viral peptide pools before sequencing. Isolating CD4+ T cells followed around nine days of culture. BNT162b2 vaccine or mRNA-1273 vaccine was given to participants in two doses. On this clone: Its antigen is unidentified.

Sequencing used CD4+ T cells from PBMCs cultured with SARS-CoV-2 spike peptides, obtained after COVID-19 vaccination. This TCR derives from a human donor who received a COVID-19 vaccine. Some clones in this sample may be carry-over from other donors' samples.

As DNA, the CDR3 is TGCGCCAGCAGCTCGACGGGACAGGGGGCCTTAGCGGGGGGGCCGAGCTCCTACAATGAGCAGTTCTTC. As protein: CASSSTGQGALAGGPSSYNEQFF. The rearrangement joins TRBV5-1 to TRBJ2-1; the D gene is possibly TRBD1 (12 bases). The CDR3 runs 23 residues. Germline lookup yields CDR1 SGHRS and CDR2 YFSETQ. Trimming removed 3 bases from V and 0 bases from J, with 34 bases in between.